The 32 T cell receptor beta chains below come from one sample, sequenced in a study of T cell changes during pregnancy in multiple sclerosis. Method: immunoSEQ multiplex PCR; TCRdb's copy keeps in-frame clones and lacks some. This repertoire shows about 36,000 clones, 93% found once; its top ten account for 0.35% to 0.45%. The input for sequencing was CD4+ T cells from peripheral blood mononuclear cells, taken in the first trimester of pregnancy. These receptors originate from a female donor with multiple sclerosis, enrolled in a pregnancy study.

V is TRBV2 and J is TRBJ2-7; 7 bases match TRBD1. This CDR3 region has 14 residues. Germline V gene data show CDR1 as SNHLY and CDR2 as FYNNEI. The J segment lost 0 bases and the V segment lost 10 bases, leaving 9 bases of the junction unmatched. This CDR3 is CATARDSLSYEQYF. In nucleotides, the CDR3 is TGTGCCACCGCTAGGGACAGCCTCTCCTACGAGCAGTACTTC.

This chain links TRBV5-1 with TRBJ2-2, with D possibly being TRBD1 (5 bases). This CDR3 spans 18 amino acids. V shed 0 bases and J shed 1 base, with 16 bases lying between them. Germline CDR1 is SGHRS and CDR2 is YFSETQ. As DNA, the CDR3 is TGCGCCAGCAGCTTGGGGGGCCTTGGGGCCTTGAACACCGGGGAGCTGTTTTTT. It specifies CASSLGGLGALNTGELFF.

The chain carries TRBV30 and TRBJ1-3; D may be TRBD1 (6 bases). Germline CDR1 and CDR2: GTSNPN and SVGIG (reference sequence). This CDR3 comprises 17 residues. Trimming took 4 bases from V and 0 from J, leaving 19 bases between them. The CDR3 nucleotides are TGTGCCTGGACTCCGCGGGGGCGGGGAGGCTCTGGAAACACCATATATTTT. Amino acids: CAWTPRGRGGSGNTIYF.

The rearrangement joins TRBV7-2 to TRBJ2-5; TRBD1 matches at 9 bases. V trimming: 1 base; J trimming: 5 bases; junction bases outside the gene matches: 8. Germline CDR1 SGHTA, CDR2 FQGNSA. This CDR3 region has 16 residues. CDR3 sequence (DNA): TGTGCCAGCAGCTTAGGGGGACAGGGATCGTGGGAGACCCAGTACTTC. It is translated as CASSLGGQGSWETQYF. The full variable domain, completed using reference TRBV7-2 and TRBJ2-5, is GAGVSQSPSNKVTEKGKDVELRCDPISGHTALYWYRQSLGQGLEFLIYFQGNSAPDKSGLPSDRFSAERTGGSVSTLTIQRTQQEDSAVYLCASSLGGQGSWETQYFGPGTRLLVL.

The chain joins TRBV5-4 to TRBJ1-1; 7 bases map to TRBD1. The trim removed 9 bases at V and 6 bases at J, leaving 8 bases unmatched. The CDR3 spans 12 residues. Germline CDR1 is SGHNT and CDR2 is YYREEE (reference sequence). CDR3 in amino acids: CATTGAEAEAFF. The DNA for the CDR3 is TGTGCCACTACAGGGGCGGAGGCTGAAGCTTTCTTT. Based on the CDR3 plus reference TRBV5-4 and TRBJ1-1, the full variable domain is ETGVTQSPTHLIKTRGQQVTLRCSSQSGHNTVSWYQQALGQGPQFIFQYYREEENGRGNFPPRFSGLQFPNYSSELNVNALELDDSALYLCATTGAEAEAFFGQGTRLTVV.

This clone was observed once. The gene calls are TRBV9 and TRBJ2-7; the D gene is possibly TRBD2 (6 bases). Trimming removed 0 bases at V and 6 bases at J, with 16 bases between. CDR1 is SGDLS, CDR2 YYNGEE, per germline. The CDR3 sequence is 15 residues long. The CDR3 here is CASSVAAGWRSEQYF. CDR3 nucleotides: TGTGCCAGCAGCGTAGCGGCGGGATGGAGGAGCGAGCAGTACTTC.

The chain carries TRBV7-9 and TRBJ2-5; 14 positions agree with TRBD2. The CDR3 extends over 17 amino acids. The germline gives CDR1 SEHNR, CDR2 FQNEAQ (reference sequence). V dropped 5 bases and J dropped 2; count of bases not matched to a gene: 7. This CDR3 is CASSPGLAGVYQETQYF. CDR3 DNA: TGTGCCAGCAGCCCGGGACTAGCGGGAGTATATCAAGAGACCCAGTACTTC.

The rearrangement uses TRBV6-5 and TRBJ2-7; 10 bases are shared with TRBD1. With V trimmed by 9 bases and J by 5 bases, 13 bases remained unmatched. The V gene's germline CDR1 is MNHEY and CDR2 SVGAGI. The CDR3 is 15 residues long. As DNA, the CDR3 is TGTGCCAGTACTCAGTCCGGGACAGGGGCCAACGAGCAGTACTTC. This translates into CASTQSGTGANEQYF.

The chain's CDR3 is CASSLTSGSNEQFF. CDR3 sequence (DNA): TGTGCCAGCAGTTTGACTAGCGGGAGCAATGAGCAGTTCTTC. The V and J genes are TRBV27 and TRBJ2-1, with 12 bases aligning to TRBD2. Losses at the gene ends were 3 bases for V and 6 bases for J; bases not matched to a gene: 0. Germline CDR1 and CDR2: MNHEY and SMNVEV (reference sequence). The length of the CDR3 is 14 residues.

The chain uses TRBV4-3 and TRBJ1-1, with D possibly TRBD1 on 6 matching bases. Trimming stripped 1 base from V and 0 bases from J, with 18 bases between. CDR1 is LGHNA and CDR2 is YSLEER in the germline V gene. The CDR3 runs 18 residues. This chain's CDR3 is CASSQVGQWANMNTEAFF. As DNA, the CDR3 is TGCGCCAGCAGCCAAGTAGGACAGTGGGCAAACATGAACACTGAAGCTTTCTTT.

The chain couples TRBV7-6 to TRBJ2-3, with 9 nucleotides matching TRBD2. The junction had 10 bases not matched to a gene; V was cut back by 5 bases and J by 4 bases. The CDR3 totals 16 residues. Germline values: CDR1 SGHVS, CDR2 FNYEAQ. CDR3 loop: CASSPFRAGGADTQYF. CDR3 in DNA: TGTGCCAGCAGCCCCTTTCGAGCGGGAGGCGCAGATACGCAGTATTTT.

Details on this clone: One end of the junction does not line up with germline, which may come from a read error. The chain is built from TRBV15 and TRBJ1-1; weak D call: TRBD1 (5 bases). The CDR3 is made up of 16 amino acids. Looked up from germline, CDR1 is LNHNV and CDR2 is YYDKDF (reference sequence). The CDR3 spells CATSRTPVGRNSEAFF. Here the CDR3 DNA reads TGTGCCACCAGCAGAACCCCGGTGGGGCGGAACTCTGAAGCTTTCTTT. The full variable domain, with the rest looked up from reference TRBV15 and TRBJ1-1, is DAMVIQNPRYQVTQFGKPVTLSCSQTLNHNVMYWYQQKSSQAPKLLFHYYDKDFNNEADTPDNFQSRRPNTSFCFLDIRSPGLGDTAMYLCATSRTPVGRNSEAFFGQGTRLTVV.

The count of this clone is one. The V and J genes are TRBV19 and TRBJ2-5; 11 bases fit TRBD2. The germline V gene encodes CDR1 LNHDA and CDR2 SQIVND (reference sequence). This CDR3 is built from 18 residues. V dropped 4 bases and J dropped 2; count of bases not matched to a gene: 12. The chain's CDR3 is CASSKGLAGGRRQETQYF. CDR3 nucleotides: TGTGCCAGTAGTAAGGGCCTAGCGGGAGGTCGGAGGCAAGAGACCCAGTACTTC.

J is TRBJ2-3 and V is TRBV5-4; 8 positions match TRBD2. CDR1 is SGHNT and CDR2 is YYREEE in the germline V gene (reference sequence). J lost 6 bases, V lost 4 bases, and 10 bases had no gene match. This CDR3 comprises 15 residues. Here the CDR3 reads CASSRLSGVGDTQYF. CDR3 in DNA: TGTGCCAGCAGCCGCCTTAGCGGGGTTGGCGATACGCAGTATTTT.

The chain joins TRBV5-1 to TRBJ1-1, with 8 bases lining up with TRBD1. The germline V gene encodes CDR1 SGHRS and CDR2 YFSETQ. V lost 2 bases, J lost 9 bases, and 15 bases stayed unmatched. The CDR3 sequence is 16 residues long. CDR3 region: CASSLGGIEQGDQAFF. The CDR3 DNA reads as TGCGCCAGCAGCTTAGGTGGAATCGAACAGGGGGACCAAGCTTTCTTT.

The V and J genes are TRBV19 and TRBJ1-1; D perhaps matches TRBD1 (5 bases). The CDR3 runs 13 residues. V was shortened by 5 bases and J by 11 bases, with 18 bases between the two germline ends. The germline gives CDR1 LNHDA, CDR2 SQIVND (reference sequence). CDR3 protein: CASSPRGRERAFF. The CDR3 coding sequence is TGTGCCAGTAGTCCCCGGGGGAGGGAACGGGCTTTCTTT. The full variable domain, rest sourced from reference TRBV19 and TRBJ1-1, is DGGITQSPKYLFRKEGQNVTLSCEQNLNHDAMYWYRQDPGQGLRLIYYSQIVNDFQKGDIAEGYSVSREKKESFPLTVTSAQKNPTAFYLCASSPRGRERAFFGQGTRLTVV.

For the CDR3, the DNA is TGTGCCAGCAGTGATGACACCTTTGGAGGCTACACCTTC. Translation gives CASSDDTFGGYTF. The chain couples TRBV2 to TRBJ1-2; no clear D. CDR1 is SNHLY, CDR2 FYNNEI, per germline. There are 13 residues in the CDR3. The V end was cut by 3 bases, the J end by 8 bases, with 13 bases between.

This chain uses TRBV2 with TRBJ2-2; possibly TRBD2 for D (5 bases). This CDR3 comprises 14 residues. Germline CDR1 SNHLY, CDR2 FYNNEI. The ends were cut back, 8 bases at V and 5 bases at J, with 15 bases in the middle. The CDR3 is CASAPTGKTGELFF. DNA for the CDR3: TGTGCCAGCGCCCCAACCGGGAAAACCGGGGAGCTGTTTTTT.

The chain employs TRBV7-8 and TRBJ2-1, with 11 bases lining up with TRBD2. CDR1 SGHVS and CDR2 FQNEAQ come from the germline V gene. V was pared by 5 bases and J by 1 base, with 4 bases of the junction left unmatched. The CDR3 sequence is 16 residues long. This CDR3 reads CASSQRLAGSYNEQFF. As DNA, the CDR3 is TGTGCCAGCAGCCAAAGACTAGCGGGGTCCTACAATGAGCAGTTCTTC. Based on the CDR3 plus reference TRBV7-8 and TRBJ2-1, the full variable domain is GAGVSQSPRYKVAKRGQDVALRCDPISGHVSLFWYQQALGQGPEFLTYFQNEAQLDKSGLPSDRFFAERPEGSVSTLKIQRTQQEDSAVYLCASSQRLAGSYNEQFFGPGTRLTVL.

V and J are TRBV7-8 and TRBJ1-2; weak D call: TRBD1 (6 bases). The CDR3 totals 16 residues. Germline V gene data show CDR1 as SGHVS and CDR2 as FQNEAQ. The V gene lost 1 base and the J gene lost 8 bases, with 20 bases spanning the gap. The CDR3 DNA sequence: TGTGCCAGCAGCTTAGGGTTACAGGGAAGGGTGGGAGGCTACACCTTC. This encodes CASSLGLQGRVGGYTF. The entire variable domain, with the rest obtained from reference TRBV7-8 and TRBJ1-2, is as follows: GAGVSQSPRYKVAKRGQDVALRCDPISGHVSLFWYQQALGQGPEFLTYFQNEAQLDKSGLPSDRFFAERPEGSVSTLKIQRTQQEDSAVYLCASSLGLQGRVGGYTFGSGTRLTVV.

This chain uses TRBV7-8 with TRBJ2-7; 9 bases align to TRBD1. V was clipped by 1 base and J by 0 bases; unmatched bases: 7. The germline V gene has CDR1 SGHVS and CDR2 FQNEAQ. The CDR3 spans 17 residues. The CDR3: CASSLVSGQGFSYEQYF. The CDR3 DNA reads TGTGCCAGCAGCTTAGTGTCGGGACAGGGTTTCTCCTACGAGCAGTACTTC. Full variable domain (remainder filled in from reference TRBV7-8 and TRBJ2-7): GAGVSQSPRYKVAKRGQDVALRCDPISGHVSLFWYQQALGQGPEFLTYFQNEAQLDKSGLPSDRFFAERPEGSVSTLKIQRTQQEDSAVYLCASSLVSGQGFSYEQYFGPGTRLTVT.

The J gene is TRBJ2-7, the V gene TRBV11-2; perhaps TRBD1 as D (7 bases). The germline CDR1 and CDR2 sequences are SGHAT and FQNNGV. This CDR3 contains 13 residues. V shed 0 bases and J shed 12 bases, with 15 bases lying between them. The CDR3 here is CASSLDSAGQRYF. The CDR3, as DNA: TGTGCCAGCAGCTTAGATTCGGCGGGACAGCGGTACTTC.

The chain uses TRBV28 and TRBJ2-5; a weak D match, TRBD2 (5 bases). The germline gives CDR1 MDHEN, CDR2 SYDVKM. This CDR3 contains 13 residues. V lost 3 bases to trimming and J lost 3 bases, with 8 bases between them. In DNA, the CDR3 is TGTGCCAGCAGTTTGGCGGGCAAAGAGACCCAGTACTTC. This translates into CASSLAGKETQYF.

This chain uses TRBV28 with TRBJ2-7; TRBD1 matches 10 bases. The V and J ends lost 6 bases and 5 bases, in that order; junction bases with no gene match: 16. The CDR3 length is 17 residues. Germline CDR1 and CDR2: MDHEN and SYDVKM. CDR3 loop: CASRLSPRQGARHEQYF. CDR3 bases: TGTGCCAGCAGGTTAAGTCCTCGACAGGGGGCGCGGCACGAGCAGTACTTC.

The J gene is TRBJ2-5, the V gene TRBV5-4, with TRBD1 as a possible D gene (5 bases). Germline V CDR1 and CDR2: SGHNT, YYREEE (reference sequence). CDR3 length: 16 amino acids. V was pared by 1 base and J by 1 base, with 14 bases between. The CDR3 region is CASSLYGASSQETQYF. CDR3 coding DNA: TGTGCCAGCAGCTTGTATGGGGCGAGTTCCCAAGAGACCCAGTACTTC.

This clone has only one observation. J is TRBJ1-6 and V is TRBV4-3, with a tentative D call TRBD1 (5 bases). Trimming removed 0 bases from V and 7 bases from J, with 13 bases in between. CDR3 length: 16 amino acids. Germline-derived CDR1 and CDR2 are LGHNA and YSLEER. CDR3 in amino acids: CASSQEDREGNSPLHF. DNA of the CDR3: TGCGCCAGCAGCCAAGAAGATCGGGAGGGGAATTCACCCCTCCACTTT.

As DNA, the CDR3 is TGTGCCAGCAGTTTGGGTAGCGCTCCGAACACCGGGGAGCTGTTTTTT. Its protein is CASSLGSAPNTGELFF. V and J are TRBV6-5 and TRBJ2-2; D possibly corresponds to TRBD2 (5 bases). Germline V gene lookup returns CDR1 MNHEY and CDR2 SVGAGI. Trimming removed 4 bases from V and 0 bases from J, with 12 bases in between. The CDR3 sequence is 16 residues long.

The chain joins TRBV7-2 to TRBJ1-5, with D maybe TRBD1 (5 bases). The CDR3 loop spans 15 amino acids. Germline V gene data show CDR1 as SGHTA and CDR2 as FQGNSA. Between the trimmed V and J ends, which lost 3 bases and 9 bases, there was a span of 18 bases. The CDR3, as DNA: TGTGCCAGCAGCTTGTACGTCGGCAGGGCAGCGCCCCAGCATTTT. It translates to CASSLYVGRAAPQHF.

The chain is built from TRBV10-3 and TRBJ2-7; 11 positions agree with TRBD2. The V gene end was trimmed by 3 bases and the J gene end by 6 bases; junction bases not matched to a gene: 7. The CDR3 extends over 15 amino acids. CDR1 ENHRY and CDR2 SYGVKD come from the germline V gene. As DNA, the CDR3 is TGTGCCATCAGTGACCTAGCGGGAGGTACCCGCGAGCAGTACTTC. It yields the protein CAISDLAGGTREQYF.

This chain connects TRBV29-1 to TRBJ2-3; 12 bases agree with TRBD2. Germline assignment: CDR1 SQVTM and CDR2 ANQGSEA. V gave up 4 bases and J gave up 3 bases; unmatched junction bases: 2. There are 14 residues in the CDR3. CDR3 sequence: CSVGGTSGTDTQYF. In nucleotides, the CDR3 is TGCAGCGTTGGGGGGACTAGCGGGACAGATACGCAGTATTTT.

The chain employs TRBV9 and TRBJ1-2; TRBD1 matches 8 bases. CDR3 length: 18 amino acids. Losses at the gene ends were 8 bases for V and 2 bases for J; bases not matched to a gene: 20. Germline V lookup: CDR1 SGDLS, CDR2 YYNGEE. CDR3 sequence (DNA): TGTGCCAGTCCCTCCGGCCCCGGACAGGGTCGAGGGAACTATGGCTACACCTTC. The encoded protein is CASPSGPGQGRGNYGYTF.

The V and J genes are TRBV6-4 and TRBJ2-3, with a possible D match to TRBD2 (6 bases). V was pared by 0 bases and J by 0 bases, with 10 bases between. The CDR3 runs 16 residues. CDR1 is MRHNA, CDR2 SNTAGT, per germline. Here the CDR3 DNA reads TGTGCCAGCAGTGACTCAAGAAGCGGGAGCACAGATACGCAGTATTTT. This translates into CASSDSRSGSTDTQYF.